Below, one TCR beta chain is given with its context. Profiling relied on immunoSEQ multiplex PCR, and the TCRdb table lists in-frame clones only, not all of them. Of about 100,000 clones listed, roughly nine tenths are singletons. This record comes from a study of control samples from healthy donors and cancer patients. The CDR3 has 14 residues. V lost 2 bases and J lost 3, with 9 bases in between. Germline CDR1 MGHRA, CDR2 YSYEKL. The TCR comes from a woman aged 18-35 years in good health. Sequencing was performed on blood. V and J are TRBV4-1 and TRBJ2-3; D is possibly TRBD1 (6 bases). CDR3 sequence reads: CASSQSRGTDTQYF. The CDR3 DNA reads TGCGCCAGCAGCCAATCCAGGGGAACAGATACGCAGTATTTT.